The rows below give T cell receptor beta chains drawn from one sample of a study of CD8+ T cells in alopecia areata. The protocol was immunoSEQ multiplex PCR, while the TCRdb copy is restricted to in-frame clones and leaves out a portion. The sample yields under 250,000 clones, 50% to 60% seen once. Material: CD4+ T cells sorted from blood, obtained at week 0. These receptors came from a human donor with alopecia areata. Each CDR3 is given with its conserved first and last residue. D genes are given only for firm matches. For some rows the clone size is stated as once, few or many, or as a class when expanded; others skip it.

TRBD1	14	TRBV6-1	TRBJ1-1	once	CASSAGQGYTEAFF	TGTGCCAGCAGTGCCGGACAGGGGTACACTGAAGCTTTCTTT
TRBD1	16	TRBV6-6	TRBJ2-5	NA	CASGLPRTGGQETQYF	TGTGCCAGCGGACTTCCGAGGACAGGGGGCCAAGAGACCCAGTACTTC
TRBD1	12	TRBV19	TRBJ1-1	few	CASSRQGAEAFF	TGTGCCAGTAGCCGACAGGGGGCTGAAGCTTTCTTT
TRBD1	15	TRBV5-1	TRBJ1-3	NA	CASSVGQASGNTIYF	TGCGCCAGCAGCGTCGGACAGGCGTCTGGAAACACCATATATTTT
NA	14	TRBV30	TRBJ2-1	NA	CAWSRGQSFNEQFF	TGTGCCTGGAGTCGTGGCCAGAGCTTCAATGAGCAGTTCTTC
NA	15	TRBV4-1	TRBJ2-5	NA	CASSHYGGPQETQYF	TGCGCCAGCAGCCATTACGGGGGTCCGCAAGAGACCCAGTACTTC
NA	12	TRBV30	TRBJ1-2	NA	CAWRSDIYGYTF	TGTGCCTGGAGGTCCGACATCTATGGCTACACCTTC
NA	16	TRBV5-1	TRBJ1-4	NA	CASSKGDVEKNEKLFF	TGCGCCAGCAGCAAGGGGGACGTCGAGAAAAATGAAAAACTGTTTTTT
NA	13	TRBV14	TRBJ1-2	NA	CASSQDVRGGYTF	TGTGCCAGCAGCCAAGACGTTAGAGGCGGCTACACCTTC
NA	16	TRBV27	TRBJ2-7	NA	CASINYWAGGAYEQYF	TGTGCCAGCATCAATTACTGGGCAGGAGGGGCCTACGAGCAGTACTTC
TRBD1	14	TRBV30	TRBJ2-2	NA	CAFGTGGVTGELFF	TGTGCCTTCGGGACAGGGGGAGTCACCGGGGAGCTGTTTTTT
NA	13	TRBV30	TRBJ2-2	NA	CAWNRQNTGELFF	TGTGCCTGGAATAGGCAGAACACCGGGGAGCTGTTTTTT
NA	13	TRBV5-1	TRBJ2-5	few	CASSSRQKETQYF	TGCGCCAGCAGCAGTAGACAGAAAGAGACCCAGTACTTC
NA	16	TRBV4-1	TRBJ2-1	few	CASSQGSGNYYNEQFF	TGCGCCAGCAGCCAAGGCTCGGGGAATTACTACAATGAGCAGTTCTTC
NA	12	TRBV19	TRBJ1-5	few	CASSIRYQPQHF	TGTGCCAGTAGTATAAGGTACCAGCCCCAGCATTTT
NA	15	TRBV5-5	TRBJ1-4	few	CASSFWDGPNEKLFF	TGTGCCAGCAGCTTTTGGGACGGGCCAAATGAAAAACTGTTTTTT
NA	13	TRBV30	TRBJ1-6	NA	CAGQSSYNSPLHF	TGTGCCGGTCAGAGCTCCTATAATTCACCCCTCCACTTT
TRBD2	14	TRBV29-1	TRBJ2-3	NA	CSAVTSGLADTQYF	TGCAGCGCAGTGACTAGCGGGCTTGCAGATACGCAGTATTTT
TRBD1	11	TRBV29-1	TRBJ2-4	few	CSAETGDIQYF	TGCAGCGCCGAAACAGGGGACATTCAGTACTTC
NA	14	TRBV19	TRBJ2-7	few	CASSTLGTPYEQYF	TGTGCCAGTAGTACCCTCGGGACGCCTTACGAGCAGTACTTC
NA	15	TRBV11-2	TRBJ1-5	few	CASSLEFTSVQPQHF	TGTGCCAGCAGCTTAGAGTTTACGTCGGTTCAGCCCCAGCATTTT
TRBD1	17	TRBV5-1	TRBJ2-5	few	CASSLGDRVLGTETQYF	TGCGCCAGCAGCTTGGGAGACAGGGTCTTGGGTACGGAGACCCAGTACTTC
NA	12	TRBV30	TRBJ1-1	NA	CAWTGATTEAFF	TGTGCCTGGACGGGGGCAACAACTGAAGCTTTCTTT
TRBD2	14	TRBV6-5	TRBJ2-1	NA	CASSLAGRYNEQFF	TGTGCCAGCAGCCTAGCGGGGCGGTACAATGAGCAGTTCTTC
NA	14	TRBV6-5	TRBJ1-5	NA	CASSRQGTSQPQHF	TGTGCCAGCAGTCGTCAGGGAACGAGTCAGCCCCAGCATTTT
NA	12	TRBV7-2	TRBJ1-1	NA	CASSLEGTGTFF	TGTGCCAGCAGCTTGGAGGGAACAGGGACTTTCTTT
NA	14	TRBV29-1	TRBJ2-3	NA	CSVSPQVSTDTQYF	TGCAGCGTTTCCCCTCAGGTCTCAACAGATACGCAGTATTTT
NA	13	TRBV7-9	TRBJ1-1	once	CASSPLGNTEAFF	TGTGCCAGCAGCCCCTTGGGGAACACTGAAGCTTTCTTT
TRBD2	16	TRBV7-9	TRBJ2-1	few	CASSLGGLAGYNEQFF	TGTGCCAGCAGCTTAGGGGGACTAGCGGGATACAATGAGCAGTTCTTC
NA	15	TRBV7-8	TRBJ2-7	NA	CASSLAYRASYEQYF	TGTGCCAGCAGCTTAGCCTACAGGGCGTCCTACGAGCAGTACTTC
TRBD2	16	TRBV10-1	TRBJ2-1	once	CASSDRSSGRNNEQFF	TGCGCCAGCAGTGATCGGAGTAGCGGGAGAAACAATGAGCAGTTCTTC
NA	15	TRBV10-3	TRBJ2-3	NA	CAISERNRAWYTQYF	TGTGCCATCAGTGAGCGTAACAGGGCTTGGTATACGCAGTATTTT
NA	10	TRBV20-1	TRBJ2-1	NA	CSASDNEQFF	TGCAGTGCTAGCGACAATGAGCAGTTCTTC
NA	12	TRBV18	TRBJ1-1	many	CASSREGTEAFF	TGTGCCAGCTCACGAGAAGGCACTGAAGCTTTCTTT
TRBD2	15	TRBV6-5	TRBJ2-3	NA	CASSYRGGPGDTQYF	TGTGCCAGCAGTTACCGCGGGGGGCCAGGTGATACGCAGTATTTT
TRBD1	15	TRBV29-1	TRBJ1-2	few	CSCSQGALANYGYTF	TGCAGCTGCAGTCAGGGGGCTTTGGCTAACTATGGCTACACCTTC
TRBD2	18	TRBV7-6	TRBJ2-7	NA	CASSPGLAGGSFSYEQYF	TGTGCCAGCAGCCCCGGACTAGCGGGAGGATCCTTCTCCTACGAGCAGTACTTC
TRBD1	13	TRBV27	TRBJ1-2	NA	CASSLQGANGYTF	TGTGCCAGCAGTTTACAGGGGGCGAATGGCTACACCTTC
NA	14	TRBV5-6	TRBJ2-1	few	CASSLINPYNEQFF	TGTGCCAGCAGCTTGATAAACCCCTACAATGAGCAGTTCTTC
TRBD1	14	TRBV18	TRBJ2-7	NA	CASSPLGTGDEQYF	TGTGCCAGCTCACCACTAGGGACAGGGGACGAGCAGTACTTC
NA	12	TRBV29-1	TRBJ1-2	NA	CSVAGVYYGYTF	TGCAGCGTGGCGGGGGTGTACTATGGCTACACCTTC
TRBD2	17	TRBV23-1	TRBJ2-3	few	CASAPGLAGPSTDTQYF	TGCGCCAGCGCCCCGGGACTAGCGGGGCCGAGCACAGATACGCAGTATTTT
NA	10	TRBV30	TRBJ2-7	NA	CASGLNEQYF	TGTGCCTCCGGACTTAACGAGCAGTACTTC
TRBD1	19	TRBV9	TRBJ1-5	NA	CASSSARDRGPHSNQPQHF	TGTGCCAGCAGCTCCGCCCGGGACAGGGGGCCGCATAGCAATCAGCCCCAGCATTTT
NA	15	TRBV5-1	TRBJ2-3	NA	CASSLGTDLSDTQYF	TGCGCCAGCAGCTTGGGGACAGACCTTTCAGATACGCAGTATTTT
TRBD2	12	TRBV29-1	TRBJ2-1	NA	CSVERDYNEQFF	TGCAGCGTGGAGCGGGACTACAATGAGCAGTTCTTC
NA	11	TRBV2	TRBJ2-7	NA	CASARAYEQYF	TGTGCCAGCGCCAGGGCCTACGAGCAGTACTTC
NA	14	TRBV6-1	TRBJ2-5	NA	CASTESPGVETQYF	TGTGCCAGCACAGAGAGTCCGGGTGTCGAGACCCAGTACTTC
TRBD1	13	TRBV5-1	TRBJ2-7	once	CASSYRDSYEQYF	TGCGCCAGCAGCTACCGGGACAGTTACGAGCAGTACTTC
TRBD2	15	TRBV11-2	TRBJ2-3	NA	CASSRRGGWEDTQYF	TGTGCCAGCAGCCGGCGCGGGGGGTGGGAAGATACGCAGTATTTT
TRBD2	14	TRBV11-2	TRBJ2-3	NA	CASSLGLRTDTQYF	TGTGCCAGCAGCTTGGGACTACGCACAGATACGCAGTATTTT